This T cell receptor beta chain was recorded in a study of T-cell reconstitution after alpha-beta-depleted transplantation in children. Unique molecular identifiers were incorporated when the TCRbeta library was constructed. TCRdb re-called the PCR reads with MiXCR, one entry per CDR3 protein. The data contain about 610,000 distinct CDR3 sequences, 8% to 11% of them singletons. CDR1 is GTSNPN and CDR2 is SVGIG in the germline V gene (reference sequence). Trimming stripped 0 bases from V and 5 bases from J, with 10 bases between. This CDR3 is 13 amino acids long. The chain is built from TRBV30 and TRBJ2-5; TRBD1 is a possible D gene (5 bases). This specimen was PBMCs from the stem cell graft donor, taken from the stem cell graft. This sequence originates from a human donor who donated a stem cell graft to a child with acute myeloid leukemia. The CDR3 spells CAWSVSPGETQYF. In DNA form, the CDR3 reads TGTGCCTGGAGTGTCTCTCCAGGGGAGACCCAGTACTTC.